Listed below are T cell receptor beta chains from one sample, sequenced in a study of T cell repertoires in cytomegalovirus infection. One entry per CDR3 protein results from TCRdb running MiXCR on the reads. Of hundreds of thousands of distinct CDR3 sequences listed, 17% were seen once; the top ten hold about 12%. Sequenced material: PBMCs. These receptors all come from a human donor in good health (CMV status not recorded). Some clones in this sample may be carry-over from other donors' samples. Both conserved end residues are part of each CDR3. D genes are given only for firm matches. The size entry is marked missing in some rows and otherwise reads once, few, many or a size class.

>NA|TRBJ2-7|TRBD2|TRBV20-1
CSARGTSEFNEQYF
TGCAGTGCTAGAGGGACTAGCGAATTCAACGAGCAGTACTTC
>few|TRBJ2-5|TRBD1|TRBV28
CASSPGQGLEETQYF
TGTGCCAGCAGCCCCGGACAGGGATTGGAAGAGACCCAGTACTTC
>few|TRBJ2-7|NA|TRBV19
CASSTGQYYEQYF
TGTGCCAGCTCCACGGGGCAATACTACGAGCAGTACTTC
>NA|TRBJ2-5|NA|TRBV20-1
CSARDLRVVETQYF
TGCAGTGCTAGAGATCTACGGGTGGTGGAGACCCAGTACTTC
>few|TRBJ2-7|TRBD2|TRBV20-1
CSARGTGGIANYEQYF
TGCAGTGCTAGAGGTACCGGGGGGATTGCCAACTACGAGCAGTACTTC
>NA|TRBJ2-1|NA|TRBV7-1
CASSRMGASNEQFF
TGTGCCAGCAGTAGGATGGGGGCTAGCAATGAGCAGTTCTTC
>many|TRBJ2-7|NA|TRBV11-2
CASSSREQYF
TGTGCCAGCAGCTCACGGGAGCAGTACTTC
>few|TRBJ2-7|NA|TRBV11-2
CASSPRIYEQYF
TGTGCCAGCAGCCCGAGGATCTACGAGCAGTACTTC
>many|TRBJ2-7|NA|TRBV7-9
CASSSWLGPKWEQYF
TGTGCCAGCAGCTCGTGGCTGGGGCCCAAATGGGAGCAGTACTTC
>many|TRBJ1-1|NA|TRBV7-2
CASSLEGQSTEAFF
TGTGCCAGCAGCTTAGAGGGGCAGTCCACTGAAGCTTTCTTT
>NA|TRBJ2-5|TRBD2|TRBV25-1
CASSLSGGLRETQYF
TGTGCCAGCAGCCTCTCGGGGGGGCTTAGGGAGACCCAGTACTTC
>NA|TRBJ1-5|NA|TRBV28
CASSFPGDSNQPQHF
TGTGCCAGCAGTTTTCCGGGGGACTCGAATCAGCCCCAGCATTTT
>NA|TRBJ1-5|NA|TRBV28
CASSASRGGFNQPQHF
TGTGCCAGCAGTGCTTCCCGGGGGGGATTCAATCAGCCCCAGCATTTT
>many|TRBJ2-5|NA|TRBV11-2
CASSLDWARSQETQYF
TGTGCCAGCAGCTTAGATTGGGCGCGGAGCCAAGAGACCCAGTACTTC
>NA|TRBJ2-3|NA|TRBV25-1
CASHNKGGASTDTQYF
TGTGCCAGCCACAATAAGGGGGGAGCTAGCACAGATACGCAGTATTTT
>many|TRBJ2-2|NA|TRBV2
CASTRYGELFF
TGTGCCAGCACGCGTTACGGGGAGCTGTTTTTT
>NA|TRBJ2-1|NA|TRBV5-1
CASSLAGPAGNEQFF
TGCGCCAGCAGCTTGGCTGGGCCTGCCGGCAATGAGCAGTTCTTC
>few|TRBJ2-4|TRBD2|TRBV20-1
CSASPQPGLAGGGAKNIQYF
TGCAGTGCTAGTCCGCAACCGGGACTAGCGGGGGGGGGTGCCAAAAACATTCAGTACTTC
>few|TRBJ1-3|TRBD1|TRBV5-4
CASSFQGASGNTIYF
TGTGCCAGCAGCTTCCAGGGGGCCTCTGGAAACACCATATATTTT
>many|TRBJ1-2|NA|TRBV7-2
CASSFWESDNYGYTF
TGTGCCAGCAGCTTTTGGGAGAGTGATAACTATGGCTACACCTTC
>many|TRBJ1-4|NA|TRBV7-2
CASSLPGHTEKLFF
TGTGCCAGCAGCCTTCCGGGACACACTGAAAAACTGTTTTTT
>few|TRBJ2-3|TRBD1|TRBV2
CASSEMGTGATDTQYF
TGTGCCAGCAGTGAAATGGGGACAGGGGCCACAGATACGCAGTATTTT
>few|TRBJ1-6|TRBD1|TRBV5-1
CASSLVGTGLIVTDSPLHF
TGCGCCAGCAGCTTGGTGGGGACAGGGTTAATCGTAACAGATTCACCCCTCCACTTT
>many|TRBJ1-6|NA|TRBV7-2
CASSLSSLYNSPLHF
TGTGCCAGCAGCTTATCCAGCCTATATAATTCACCCCTCCACTTT
>NA|TRBJ2-7|NA|TRBV5-6
CASSLVYHEQYF
TGTGCCAGCAGCTTGGTCTACCACGAGCAGTACTTC
>few|TRBJ2-7|TRBD2|TRBV7-9
CASSFASGGGPLSYEQYF
TGTGCCAGCAGCTTCGCCTCGGGGGGGGGCCCCCTCTCCTACGAGCAGTACTTC
>NA|TRBJ1-4|TRBD1|TRBV7-9
CASSSGTGNNEKLFF
TGTGCCAGCAGCAGCGGGACAGGGAACAATGAAAAACTGTTTTTT
>many|TRBJ1-1|NA|TRBV7-2
CASSPLVGTPNTEAFF
TGTGCCAGCAGCCCGCTGGTCGGGACACCCAACACTGAAGCTTTCTTT
>few|TRBJ2-7|TRBD1|TRBV29-1
CSAGTVYEQYF
TGCAGCGCCGGGACAGTCTACGAGCAGTACTTC
>NA|TRBJ1-1|TRBD1|TRBV20-1
CSWEQGGTEAFF
TGCAGTTGGGAGCAGGGGGGGACTGAAGCTTTCTTT
>many|TRBJ1-5|TRBD1|TRBV7-6
CASSLVPTGVNQPQHF
TGTGCCAGCAGCTTAGTCCCAACAGGGGTTAACCAGCCCCAGCATTTT
>few|TRBJ2-5|TRBD2|TRBV20-1
CSAGLAGGQETQYF
TGCAGTGCAGGGCTAGCGGGGGGCCAAGAGACCCAGTACTTC
>many|TRBJ2-7|NA|TRBV7-2
CASSATGTFGEQYF
TGTGCCAGCAGCGCAACCGGGACCTTCGGCGAGCAGTACTTC
>NA|TRBJ1-2|NA|TRBV12-3/TRBV12-4
CANFGLKEGYTF
TGTGCCAACTTCGGCCTCAAGGAGGGCTACACCTTC
>few|TRBJ1-1|NA|TRBV7-2
CASSWGAQGTEAFF
TGTGCCAGCAGCTGGGGGGCTCAGGGCACTGAAGCTTTCTTT
>NA|TRBJ2-7|TRBD2|TRBV6-2/TRBV6-3
CASSYSVAAGGMYEQYF
TGTGCCAGCAGTTACTCGGTAGCGGCGGGGGGGATGTACGAGCAGTACTTC
>few|TRBJ1-4|NA|TRBV3-1
CASSQGEKKLFF
TGTGCCAGCAGCCAAGGGGAGAAAAAACTGTTTTTT
>NA|TRBJ1-1|NA|TRBV19
CASSRGQSNTEAFF
TGTGCCAGTAGTAGGGGACAATCGAACACTGAAGCTTTCTTT
>few|TRBJ1-6|NA|TRBV27
CASSLFPFNSPLHF
TGTGCCAGCAGTTTATTCCCCTTTAATTCACCCCTCCACTTT
>NA|TRBJ2-3|NA|TRBV4-2
CASSQGEEDTQYF
TGTGCCAGCAGCCAAGGCGAGGAAGATACGCAGTATTTT
>NA|TRBJ1-2|NA|TRBV12-3/TRBV12-4
CASSLTSGAGYTF
TGTGCCAGCAGTTTAACTTCTGGGGCAGGCTACACCTTC
>NA|TRBJ2-1|TRBD1|TRBV29-1
CSVLTGGWVEQFF
TGCAGCGTTTTGACAGGGGGCTGGGTTGAGCAGTTCTTC
>NA|TRBJ2-7|NA|TRBV20-1
CSAIAGQLLSYEQYF
TGCAGTGCTATAGCGGGACAGTTACTCTCCTACGAGCAGTACTTC
>NA|TRBJ2-1|TRBD1|TRBV24-1
CATSDPPGQGAKSYNEQFF
TGTGCCACCAGTGATCCTCCGGGACAGGGGGCGAAATCCTACAATGAGCAGTTCTTC
>many|TRBJ2-5|NA|TRBV4-2
CASSQDLVGNTETQYF
TGTGCCAGCAGCCAAGATTTGGTGGGGAATACAGAGACCCAGTACTTC
>NA|TRBJ1-5|NA|TRBV19
CASSIFYVQPQHF
TGTGCCAGTAGTATTTTTTATGTTCAGCCCCAGCATTTT
>NA|TRBJ1-2|NA|TRBV28
CASSSLGLRGYTF
TGTGCCAGCAGTTCCTTGGGGTTGCGTGGCTACACCTTC
>NA|TRBJ1-1|NA|TRBV4-1
CASSQVGLANTEAFF
TGCGCCAGCAGCCAAGTGGGACTCGCGAACACTGAAGCTTTCTTT
>few|TRBJ1-5|NA|TRBV7-2
CASSFGLRGRSNQPQHF
TGTGCCAGCAGCTTCGGTCTCAGGGGTCGGAGCAATCAGCCCCAGCATTTT
>few|TRBJ1-2|TRBD1|TRBV5-8
CASSRPGQGFGYTF
TGTGCCAGCAGCAGGCCGGGACAGGGCTTTGGCTACACCTTC